The source of this T cell receptor beta chain is a study of cytomegalovirus exposure and HLA in healthy donors. CDR3 length: 13 amino acids. Germline V gene sequence: CDR1 MDHEN, CDR2 SYDVKM. Trimming took 6 bases from V and 1 from J, leaving 9 bases between them. Researchers ran the PCR with 60 Vbeta and 13 Jbeta primers. Some clones are missing from TCRdb's copy, which holds only in-frame ones; the method was immunoSEQ multiplex PCR. The sample has some 150,000 clones, over 70% seen once. The rearrangement uses TRBV28 and TRBJ1-1; D is undetermined. The source material was PBMCs. The sequence derives from a man in his thirties or forties in good health and CMV-seronegative. The CDR3 is CASSPNKNTEAFF. The CDR3 region has the DNA TGTGCCAGCAGCCCAAACAAGAACACTGAAGCTTTCTTT.